This T cell receptor (beta chain) was recovered during a study of spatial heterogeneity in lung cancer. Whole-study context: The count of detected beta-chain sequences consistently exceeded that of alpha-chain sequences. Study results and caveats: Circulating ubiquitous expanded tumor TCRs were observed more frequently at resection than at follow-up.

On each TCR cDNA molecule, a unique molecular identifier was present. TCRdb processed the 5' RACE reads anew with MiXCR; each CDR3 protein has one entry. The sample has 60,000 to 75,000 distinct CDR3 sequences; under 7.5% are singletons. As to this clonotype: Its cognate antigen is unknown.

This sample's time point: sample taken at primary tumor resection. In germline, CDR1 is MRHNA, CDR2 SNTAGT. The CDR3 length is 19 residues. V lost 0 bases and J lost 0; bases outside the gene matches: 10. The TCR was taken from a female donor with early-stage non-small cell lung cancer. The chain is built from TRBV6-4 and TRBJ1-4, with 7 bases fitting TRBD1. This specimen was PBMCs, taken at surgery. The DNA for the CDR3 is TGTGCCAGCAGTGACTCCCCCTTAGGACAGGTCTCAACTAATGAAAAACTGTTTTTT. Protein: CASSDSPLGQVSTNEKLFF.